This T cell receptor (beta chain) originates from a study of blood T cells in healthy people across ages. The authors ran a second PCR of 7 to 11 cycles using a sample-barcoded 5' primer and a J-beta primer mix. From the 5' RACE reads, TCRdb called clonotypes with MiXCR, one entry per CDR3 protein. In the table there are 2 million or so distinct CDR3 sequences, just under 50% of which are singletons. CDR3 length: 14 residues. V was trimmed by 0 bases and J by 6 bases, leaving 12 bases between them. Germline V CDR1 and CDR2: MNHEY, SMNVEV (reference sequence). On this clonotype itself: Its antigen is not known.

Overall study results and limits: Leaving the PBMCs unsorted stopped any conclusive comparison of naive versus antigen-experienced cells.

The TCR sequence derives from a woman aged 40-49 years in good health. The chain recombines TRBV27 with TRBJ2-7; D is unresolved. The source material was blood. The CDR3 loop reads CASSLSAVGSEQYF. The CDR3 region has the DNA TGTGCCAGCAGTTTATCGGCGGTAGGGTCCGAGCAGTACTTC.